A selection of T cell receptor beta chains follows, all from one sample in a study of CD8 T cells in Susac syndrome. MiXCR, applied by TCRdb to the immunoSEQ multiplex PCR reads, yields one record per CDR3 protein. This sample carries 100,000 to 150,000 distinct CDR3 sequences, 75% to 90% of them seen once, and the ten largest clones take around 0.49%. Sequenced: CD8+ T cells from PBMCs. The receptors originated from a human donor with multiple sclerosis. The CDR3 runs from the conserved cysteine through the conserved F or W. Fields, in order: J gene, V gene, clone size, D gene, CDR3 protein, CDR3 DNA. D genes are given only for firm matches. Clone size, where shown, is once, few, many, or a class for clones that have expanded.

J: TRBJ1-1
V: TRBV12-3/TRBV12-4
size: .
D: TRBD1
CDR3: CASIPGGFTEAFF
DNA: TGTGCCAGCATCCCAGGGGGATTCACTGAAGCTTTCTTT

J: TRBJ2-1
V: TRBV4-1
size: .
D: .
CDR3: CASSQGTARDEQFF
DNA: TGCGCCAGCAGCCAAGGTACAGCCCGGGACGAGCAGTTCTTC

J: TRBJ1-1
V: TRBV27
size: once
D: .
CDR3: CASRPVGGGTEAFF
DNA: TGTGCCAGCAGGCCGGTGGGGGGTGGTACTGAAGCTTTCTTT

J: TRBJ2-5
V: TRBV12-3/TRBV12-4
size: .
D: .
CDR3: CASTREGPQETQYF
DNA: TGTGCCAGCACCCGGGAAGGGCCCCAAGAGACCCAGTACTTC

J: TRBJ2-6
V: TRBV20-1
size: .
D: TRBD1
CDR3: CSARVGQGRTGANVLTF
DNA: TGCAGTGCTAGAGTTGGACAGGGAAGGACTGGGGCCAACGTCCTGACTTTC

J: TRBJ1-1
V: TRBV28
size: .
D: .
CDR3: CASSPLTGEGTEAFF
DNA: TGTGCCAGCAGCCCCCTAACAGGTGAAGGCACTGAAGCTTTCTTT

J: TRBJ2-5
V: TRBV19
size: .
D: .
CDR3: CASSMVAGELRAQYF
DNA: TGTGCCAGTAGTATGGTGGCCGGCGAATTGAGGGCCCAGTACTTC

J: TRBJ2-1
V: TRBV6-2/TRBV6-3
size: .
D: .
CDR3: CASLALVPLNEQFF
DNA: TGTGCCAGCCTCGCCCTAGTCCCGCTCAATGAGCAGTTCTTC

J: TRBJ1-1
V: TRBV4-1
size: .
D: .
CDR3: CASNHRRGNTEAFF
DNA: TGCGCCAGCAACCATCGCCGGGGGAACACTGAAGCTTTCTTT

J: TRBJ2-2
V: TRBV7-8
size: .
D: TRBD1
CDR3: CASSRTRGRNTGELFF
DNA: TGTGCCAGCAGCCGCACCAGGGGGCGGAACACCGGGGAGCTGTTTTTT

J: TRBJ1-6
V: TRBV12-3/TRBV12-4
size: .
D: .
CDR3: CAISPGRSSYNSPLHF
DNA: TGTGCCATCAGCCCGGGACGGTCCTCCTATAATTCACCCCTCCACTTT